A selection of T cell receptor beta chains follows, all from one sample in a study of blood T cell repertoires in COVID-19. Some clones are missing from TCRdb's copy, which holds only in-frame ones; the method was immunoSEQ multiplex PCR. The sample has 250,000 to 300,000 clones, about 90% seen once. The source material was peripheral blood. These receptors came from a woman aged 25 to 45 with COVID-19, enrolled during active disease. Both conserved end residues are part of each CDR3. Each record gives: V gene, J gene, clone size, D gene, CDR3 protein, CDR3 DNA. D genes are given only for firm matches. Some rows have no size entry. The others give once, few or many, or a class for an expanded clone.

TRBV2	TRBJ1-2	once	.	CASSYTGSPLYGYTF	TGTGCCAGCAGTTACACAGGGTCACCCCTGTATGGCTACACCTTC
TRBV28	TRBJ1-6	.	.	CASSLSFSPLHF	TGTGCCAGCAGTTTATCATTTTCACCCCTCCACTTT
TRBV20-1	TRBJ2-7	.	.	CSARKQGEQYF	TGCAGTGCTAGAAAACAGGGCGAGCAGTACTTC
TRBV6-5	TRBJ1-1	.	.	CASSPTSGRRAFF	TGTGCCAGCAGTCCTACCTCAGGGAGGCGAGCTTTCTTT
TRBV11-2	TRBJ1-1	once	.	CASSYLHRSRTLDTEAFF	TGTGCCAGCAGCTACCTGCACAGATCCCGGACACTGGACACTGAAGCTTTCTTT
TRBV27	TRBJ2-2	.	.	CASSLLFGTGELFF	TGTGCCAGCAGTTTACTCTTCGGGACCGGGGAGCTGTTTTTT
TRBV3-1/TRBV3-2	TRBJ1-1	.	.	CASSQEGTMNTEAFF	TGTGCCAGCAGCCAAGAGGGCACAATGAACACTGAAGCTTTCTTT
TRBV30	TRBJ1-5	.	TRBD1	CAWSVRWGQGEQPQHF	TGTGCCTGGAGTGTACGGTGGGGACAGGGCGAACAGCCCCAGCATTTT
TRBV9	TRBJ2-1	.	.	CASSPGWGLHNEQFF	TGTGCCAGCAGCCCTGGTTGGGGACTCCACAATGAGCAGTTCTTC
TRBV5-1	TRBJ2-7	.	.	CASSRDSSRREQYF	TGCGCCAGCAGCCGGGACTCCTCAAGGCGCGAGCAGTACTTC
TRBV7-9	TRBJ1-2	few	TRBD1	CASRTDRGYGYTF	TGTGCCAGCAGAACGGACAGGGGCTATGGCTACACCTTC
TRBV24-1	TRBJ2-5	.	.	CATSDLKIRGGETQYF	TGTGCCACCAGTGATTTGAAAATCCGAGGGGGTGAGACCCAGTACTTC
TRBV20-1	TRBJ2-1	.	.	CSAVGYNEQFF	TGCAGTGCCGTCGGGTACAATGAGCAGTTCTTC
TRBV4-3	TRBJ2-2	.	TRBD2	CASSQDWTSGGELFF	TGCGCCAGCAGCCAAGATTGGACTAGCGGTGGGGAGCTGTTTTTT
TRBV18	TRBJ1-2	.	TRBD1	CASSPDRGRGYTF	TGTGCCAGCTCGCCCGACAGGGGTCGCGGCTACACCTTC
TRBV19	TRBJ1-4	.	.	CASSMGRGANEKLFF	TGTGCCAGTAGTATGGGGAGGGGAGCTAATGAAAAACTGTTTTTT
TRBV2	TRBJ2-7	few	.	CASSRGSGYEQYF	TGTGCCAGCAGCCGAGGGAGCGGCTACGAGCAGTACTTC
TRBV6-5	TRBJ1-5	.	TRBD1	CASTWTGGGNQPQHF	TGTGCCAGCACCTGGACAGGTGGCGGCAATCAGCCCCAGCATTTT
TRBV19	TRBJ2-1	.	TRBD1	CASRTRTGTSYNEQFF	TGTGCCAGTAGGACCCGGACAGGGACCTCCTACAATGAGCAGTTCTTC
TRBV7-3	TRBJ1-1	once	.	CASSWDKNTEAFF	TGTGCCAGCAGCTGGGACAAAAACACTGAAGCTTTCTTT
TRBV9	TRBJ2-7	.	.	CASSVGSGTSSSYEQYF	TGTGCCAGCAGCGTAGGATCCGGGACTTCGAGCTCCTACGAGCAGTACTTC
TRBV11-2	TRBJ2-1	.	TRBD1	CASSLQDRAGQFF	TGTGCCAGCAGCTTACAGGACAGGGCCGGGCAGTTCTTC
TRBV4-3	TRBJ1-6	.	.	CASSPQQGNNSPLHF	TGCGCCAGCAGCCCTCAACAGGGTAATAATTCACCCCTCCACTTT
TRBV28	TRBJ2-5	.	.	CASSLKETQYF	TGTGCCAGCAGCCTTAAAGAGACCCAGTACTTC
TRBV29-1	TRBJ2-3	.	TRBD1	CSVERDRHTDTQYF	TGCAGCGTTGAACGGGACAGGCACACAGATACGCAGTATTTT
TRBV3-1/TRBV3-2	TRBJ2-7	.	.	CASSLARGTYEQYF	TGTGCCAGCAGCCTCGCGAGAGGGACCTACGAGCAGTACTTC
TRBV4-2	TRBJ2-2	.	.	CASSQDRVFRELFF	TGTGCCAGCAGCCAAGACAGGGTATTCAGGGAGCTGTTTTTT
TRBV27	TRBJ2-2	once	TRBD1	CASSPRETGDTGELFF	TGTGCCAGCAGTCCTCGTGAGACAGGGGACACCGGGGAGCTGTTTTTT
TRBV6-8	TRBJ1-4	.	.	CAPRTRRNEKLFF	TGTGCCCCGAGGACAAGGCGGAATGAAAAACTGTTTTTT
TRBV6-6	TRBJ2-3	.	.	CASTRREGWDTQYF	TGTGCCAGCACCCGGCGGGAAGGCTGGGATACGCAGTATTTT
TRBV4-1	TRBJ2-1	few	TRBD2	CASRDREDYNEQFF	TGCGCCAGCAGGGACCGGGAGGACTACAATGAGCAGTTCTTC
TRBV2	TRBJ2-2	.	.	CARTPGSTNTGELFF	TGTGCCAGAACCCCGGGGTCTACGAACACCGGGGAGCTGTTTTTT
TRBV28	TRBJ2-2	.	.	CASIPGDNTGELFF	TGTGCCAGCATTCCGGGGGATAACACCGGGGAGCTGTTTTTT
TRBV7-9	TRBJ2-7	few	.	CASSSTDTKDEQYF	TGTGCCAGCAGCTCGACCGACACGAAGGACGAGCAGTACTTC
TRBV4-3	TRBJ1-6	.	TRBD1	CASSQERTGVSPLHF	TGCGCCAGCAGCCAGGAACGGACAGGGGTTTCACCCCTCCACTTT
TRBV28	TRBJ2-7	.	.	CASSSPEGGQDEQYF	TGTGCCAGCAGTTCCCCAGAGGGAGGCCAGGACGAGCAGTACTTC
TRBV2	TRBJ1-1	.	.	CASTRPRDAGRSAFF	TGTGCCAGCACTCGCCCCCGGGACGCGGGAAGATCGGCTTTCTTT
TRBV30	TRBJ1-3	.	TRBD1	CAWTISGTAGNTIYF	TGTGCCTGGACCATCTCTGGGACAGCTGGAAACACCATATATTTT
TRBV30	TRBJ2-7	.	.	CAWSAQGAGVDEQYF	TGTGCCTGGAGCGCTCAGGGGGCGGGAGTGGACGAGCAGTACTTC
TRBV6-5	TRBJ1-1	.	.	CASSYSTGTEAFF	TGTGCCAGCAGTTACAGCACAGGGACTGAAGCTTTCTTT
TRBV2	TRBJ2-7	.	.	CASRADSAKGVEQYF	TGTGCCAGCAGAGCCGACAGCGCCAAAGGGGTCGAGCAGTACTTC
TRBV9	TRBJ2-2	.	.	CASSVGQPTGELFF	TGTGCCAGCAGCGTAGGACAGCCTACGGGGGAGCTGTTTTTT
TRBV11-2	TRBJ2-5	.	.	CARRGETQYF	TGTGCCAGACGGGGGGAGACCCAGTACTTC
TRBV6-5	TRBJ2-7	.	.	CASSKGPAYEQYF	TGTGCCAGCAGTAAGGGGCCTGCCTACGAGCAGTACTTC
TRBV5-5	TRBJ1-5	few	TRBD1	CASSFSLGGGSNQPQHF	TGTGCCAGCAGCTTCTCCCTAGGAGGGGGCAGCAATCAGCCCCAGCATTTT
TRBV30	TRBJ1-2	.	.	CAWSVISNYGYTF	TGTGCCTGGAGTGTAATTTCAAACTATGGCTACACCTTC
TRBV2	TRBJ2-5	.	.	CASSESAPGETQYF	TGTGCCAGCAGTGAATCCGCTCCCGGGGAGACCCAGTACTTC
TRBV10-2	TRBJ2-3	.	.	CASSDTSTDTQYF	TGCGCCAGCAGTGACACTAGCACAGATACGCAGTATTTT
TRBV28	TRBJ2-7	.	TRBD1	CASTDRGVYEQYF	TGTGCCAGCACGGACAGGGGTGTCTACGAGCAGTACTTC
TRBV5-4	TRBJ1-1	.	.	CASSTASFRGTEAFF	TGTGCCAGCAGCACGGCGTCGTTCAGGGGAACTGAAGCTTTCTTT
TRBV11-2	TRBJ2-3	.	TRBD2	CASSLAGGRQDTQYF	TGTGCCAGCAGCTTAGCCGGCGGGAGACAAGATACGCAGTATTTT
TRBV6-5	TRBJ2-1	.	.	CASSLTGEQFF	TGTGCCAGCAGCTTAACGGGGGAGCAGTTCTTC
TRBV4-1	TRBJ2-7	.	TRBD1	CASSERPGTGFEQYF	TGCGCCAGCAGCGAACGTCCCGGGACAGGGTTTGAGCAGTACTTC
TRBV10-2	TRBJ1-3	.	.	CASKSSGNTIYF	TGCGCCAGTAAGAGCTCTGGAAACACCATATATTTT
TRBV7-9	TRBJ2-5	.	TRBD1	CASSPGQARETQYF	TGTGCCAGCAGCCCCGGACAGGCGCGAGAGACCCAGTACTTC
TRBV12-5	TRBJ1-2	.	.	CASGPTTENLYGYTF	TGTGCTAGTGGTCCCACAACCGAAAATCTCTATGGCTACACCTTC
TRBV6-5	TRBJ1-1	.	.	CASSYSGAEGTFF	TGTGCCAGCAGTTACTCTGGGGCGGAGGGTACTTTCTTT
TRBV5-1	TRBJ2-1	.	TRBD2	CASSSRGLAGSFSYNEQFF	TGCGCCAGCAGCTCCAGAGGACTAGCGGGCTCGTTTTCCTACAATGAGCAGTTCTTC
TRBV19	TRBJ1-1	.	TRBD1	CASNRGTEAFF	TGTGCCAGTAACAGGGGTACTGAAGCTTTCTTT
TRBV11-2	TRBJ2-1	.	TRBD2	CASSSPAGGPGNEQFF	TGTGCCAGCAGCTCTCCAGCGGGAGGGCCAGGTAATGAGCAGTTCTTC